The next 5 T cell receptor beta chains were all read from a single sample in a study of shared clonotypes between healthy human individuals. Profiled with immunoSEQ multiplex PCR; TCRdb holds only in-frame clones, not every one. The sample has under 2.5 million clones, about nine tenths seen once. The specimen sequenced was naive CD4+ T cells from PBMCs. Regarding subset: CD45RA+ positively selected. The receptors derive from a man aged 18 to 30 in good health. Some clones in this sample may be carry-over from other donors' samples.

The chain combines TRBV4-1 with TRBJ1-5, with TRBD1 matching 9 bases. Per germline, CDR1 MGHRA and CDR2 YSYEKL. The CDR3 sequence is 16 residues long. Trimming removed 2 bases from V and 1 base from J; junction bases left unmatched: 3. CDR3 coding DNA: TGCGCCAGCAGCCAACAAGGGACAGGGAGCAATCAGCCCCAGCATTTT. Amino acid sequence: CASSQQGTGSNQPQHF.

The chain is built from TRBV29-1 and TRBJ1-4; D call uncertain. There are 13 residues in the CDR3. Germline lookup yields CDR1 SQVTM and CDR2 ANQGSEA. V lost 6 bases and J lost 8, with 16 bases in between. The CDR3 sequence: CSVIGGREEKLFF. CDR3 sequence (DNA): TGCAGCGTCATAGGTGGCCGGGAGGAAAAACTGTTTTTT.

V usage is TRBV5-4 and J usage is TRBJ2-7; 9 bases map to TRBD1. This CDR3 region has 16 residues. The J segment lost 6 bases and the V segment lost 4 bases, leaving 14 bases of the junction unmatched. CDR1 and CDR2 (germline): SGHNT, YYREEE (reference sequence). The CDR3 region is CASSQVLTGGWVEQYF. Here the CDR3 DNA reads TGTGCCAGCAGCCAGGTGTTAACAGGGGGCTGGGTCGAGCAGTACTTC.

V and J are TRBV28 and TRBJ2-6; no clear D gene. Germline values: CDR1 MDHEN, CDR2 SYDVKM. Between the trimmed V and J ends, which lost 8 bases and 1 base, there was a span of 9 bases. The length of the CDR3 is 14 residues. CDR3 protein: CASGNLSGANVLTF. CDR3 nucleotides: TGTGCCAGCGGGAACTTGTCTGGGGCCAACGTCCTGACTTTC. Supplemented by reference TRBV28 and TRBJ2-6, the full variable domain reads DVKVTQSSRYLVKRTGEKVFLECVQDMDHENMFWYRQDPGLGLRLIYFSYDVKMKEKGDIPEGYSVSREKKERFSLILESASTNQTSMYLCASGNLSGANVLTFGAGSRLTVL.

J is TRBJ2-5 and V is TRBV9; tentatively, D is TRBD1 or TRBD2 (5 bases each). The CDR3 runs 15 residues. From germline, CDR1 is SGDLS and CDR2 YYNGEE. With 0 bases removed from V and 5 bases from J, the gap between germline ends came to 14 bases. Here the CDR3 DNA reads TGTGCCAGCAGCGTAGCCCCAGGGTGGGGGGAGACCCAGTACTTC. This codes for CASSVAPGWGETQYF.